These 17 T cell receptor beta chains were sequenced from one sample in a study of T cells in Graves' hyperthyroidism and ophthalmopathy. The source material, RNA transcripts, was used to amplify TCR beta CDR3 regions. During a first-round RT-PCR of the TCR CDR3, the HTBI primer set was used. TCRdb recomputed calls from the multiplex PCR reads with MiXCR, one row per CDR3 protein. The data show more than 500,000 distinct CDR3 sequences, around 13% seen once. The material sequenced was blood. The receptor set was obtained from a woman aged 40 to 55 with Graves' hyperthyroidism.

Only a few counts were recorded for this clonotype. The chain combines TRBV27 with TRBJ2-3; D ambiguous. This CDR3 has 18 amino acids. Trimming pared 4 bases from V and 0 bases from J, leaving 20 bases between. Germline lookup yields CDR1 MNHEY and CDR2 SMNVEV (reference sequence). The CDR3 loop reads CASSYQISGGTSTDTQYF. DNA of the CDR3: TGTGCCAGCAGTTACCAGATATCGGGCGGTACTAGCACAGATACGCAGTATTTT.

This chain joins TRBV20-1 and TRBJ2-5; 15 bases line up with TRBD2. The CDR3 consists of 17 residues. Trimming took 5 bases from V and 4 from J; bases not matched to a gene: 11. Per the germline V gene, CDR1 is DFQATT and CDR2 is SNEGSKA (reference sequence). The CDR3 loop reads CSASRTSGRAVGETQYF. The CDR3 nucleotides read TGCAGTGCTTCCAGGACTAGCGGGAGGGCCGTGGGAGAGACCCAGTACTTC.

This clonotype has ten or more counts. The chain's CDR3 is CASSQAGTMYEQYF. In nucleotides, the CDR3 is TGTGCCAGCAGCCAAGCCGGGACTATGTACGAGCAGTACTTC. The chain links TRBV7-6 to TRBJ2-7; TRBD2 matches 7 bases. The CDR3 has 14 residues. V trimming: 5 bases; J trimming: 4 bases; junction bases outside the gene matches: 8. Germline assignment: CDR1 SGHVS and CDR2 FNYEAQ.

The chain is built from TRBV2 and TRBJ2-5, with D tentatively TRBD1 (6 bases). CDR1 is SNHLY and CDR2 is FYNNEI in the germline V gene. The CDR3 runs to 14 residues. V gave up 2 bases and J gave up 2 bases, with 9 bases separating them. The CDR3 sequence: CASSEWTDQETQYF. The CDR3 DNA sequence: TGTGCCAGCAGTGAATGGACAGATCAAGAGACCCAGTACTTC.

This clonotype was detected ten times or more. This chain links TRBV11-3 with TRBJ2-7, with unresolved D. Between the trimmed V and J ends, which lost 7 bases and 1 base, there was a span of 14 bases. There are 14 residues in the CDR3. Per germline, CDR1 SGHNT and CDR2 YENEEA. The CDR3 DNA is TGTGCCAGCATCCTCCGCCGCTGTTCCTACGAGCAGTACTTC. It codes for CASILRRCSYEQYF.

This clonotype was seen a handful of times. This chain joins TRBV10-3 and TRBJ2-1; maybe TRBD2 (6 bases). This CDR3 is built from 14 residues. The V end was cut by 7 bases, the J end by 6 bases, with 16 bases between. Germline CDR1 and CDR2: ENHRY and SYGVKD. The CDR3 DNA follows: TGTGCCATCACCCCGGGCGGGGAGGTCAATGAGCAGTTCTTC. Protein sequence: CAITPGGEVNEQFF.

This clonotype was seen more than once but under ten times. The chain joins TRBV6-1 to TRBJ1-2; 9 nucleotides line up with TRBD1. The V gene's germline CDR1 is MNHNS and CDR2 SASEGT. The junction had 10 bases not matched to a gene; V was cut back by 7 bases and J by 7 bases. The CDR3 extends over 14 amino acids. The CDR3 nucleotides read TGTGCCAGCAAGGAATCCGGGACAGGGTTTGGCTACACCTTC. It codes for CASKESGTGFGYTF.

As concerns this clonotype: One end of the junction varies from germline; a read error may be responsible. V usage is TRBV6-2 or TRBV6-3 and J usage is TRBJ2-1; D is undetermined. CDR3 size: 17 residues. CDR1 and CDR2 (germline): MNHEY, SVGEGT. This chain's CDR3 is CAGSPSITPTVRNEQFF. In DNA form, the CDR3 reads TGTGCCGGCAGCCCCTCCATCACTCCAACTGTTCGGAATGAGCAGTTCTTC.

The chain has TRBV2 and TRBJ2-7, with 7 bases lining up with TRBD1. Germline loops: CDR1 SNHLY, CDR2 FYNNEI. J was trimmed by 6 bases and V by 4 bases; bases with no gene match: 6. This CDR3 region has 13 residues. The chain's CDR3 is CASSGQGSGEQYF. The CDR3 DNA follows: TGTGCCAGCAGTGGACAGGGCTCGGGCGAGCAGTACTTC.

This rearrangement joins TRBV7-2 to TRBJ2-7; 9 nucleotides align to TRBD2. The J segment lost 2 bases and the V segment lost 1 base, leaving 6 bases of the junction unmatched. Germline V lookup: CDR1 SGHTA, CDR2 FQGNSA. The CDR3 spans 16 residues. The chain's CDR3 is CASSLVASSGTYEQYF. The CDR3 nucleotides are TGTGCCAGCAGCTTAGTGGCGTCTAGCGGGACCTACGAGCAGTACTTC.

This clonotype was observed at least ten times. The rearrangement links TRBV6-8 to TRBJ2-7; 13 positions match TRBD2. Unmatched junction bases numbered 10, after V lost 5 bases and J lost 3 bases. The CDR3 spans 17 residues. Germline CDR1 is MNHGY and CDR2 is SAAAGT. CDR3 in DNA: TGTGCCAGCAGTCGCGGACTAGCGGGGGAGGTGGTCTACGAGCAGTACTTC. Amino acid sequence: CASSRGLAGEVVYEQYF.

In its sample, this clonotype was seen many times. The J gene is TRBJ1-1, the V gene TRBV7-2, with unresolved D. CDR1 and CDR2 from the germline V gene are SGHTA and FQGNSA. Trimming stripped 2 bases from V and 2 bases from J, with 12 bases between. The CDR3 length is 15 residues. The CDR3: CASSLRGQVNTEAFF. In DNA, the CDR3 is TGTGCCAGCAGCTTACGAGGGCAGGTAAACACTGAAGCTTTCTTT.

The sample holds many counts of this clonotype. This chain joins TRBV18 and TRBJ2-7; 7 nucleotides agree with TRBD1. The CDR3 is 14 amino acids. The germline gives CDR1 KGHSH, CDR2 LQKENI. V was clipped by 3 bases and J by 5 bases; unmatched bases: 7. CDR3 protein: CASSPQRQGDEQYF. The CDR3 bases are TGTGCCAGCTCACCTCAGCGACAGGGAGACGAGCAGTACTTC.

This clonotype was detected only a few times. The rearrangement links TRBV5-8 to TRBJ1-6; D uncertain. The length of the CDR3 is 18 residues. CDR1 is SGHTS and CDR2 is YDEGEE in the germline V gene. V gave up 2 bases and J gave up 0 bases, with 15 bases separating them. Here the CDR3 DNA reads TGTGCCAGCAGCTTTAGGGAAGGAAGCGACTCCTATAATTCACCCCTCCACTTT. As protein: CASSFREGSDSYNSPLHF.

This clonotype was recorded many times. A read error may account for a junction end that differs from germline. The chain combines TRBV12-3 or TRBV12-4 with TRBJ2-2; D is perhaps TRBD1 or TRBD2 (5 bases each). CDR3 size: 15 residues. The CDR3 region is CASSRKGFLDGELFF. In DNA, the CDR3 is TGTGCCAGCAGTCGTAAGGGGTTCCTGGACGGGGAGCTGTTCTTT.

This clonotype has a count of ten or more. This chain uses TRBV5-1 with TRBJ2-3; no clear D. The CDR3 has 15 residues. Germline V gene sequence: CDR1 SGHRS, CDR2 YFSETQ. The V end was cut by 3 bases, the J end by 0 bases, with 11 bases between. As DNA, the CDR3 is TGCGCCAGCAGCTCGACACTGACAAGCACAGATACGCAGTATTTT. Amino acids: CASSSTLTSTDTQYF.

The rearrangement joins TRBV10-3 to TRBJ1-2, with a weak D call TRBD1 (5 bases). V was cut by 6 bases and J by 3 bases, with 11 bases left in between. This CDR3 has 13 residues. Germline CDR1 and CDR2: ENHRY and SYGVKD. CDR3 coding DNA: TGTGCCATCAGGTTAGGGGAGGACTATGGCTACACCTTC. It yields the protein CAIRLGEDYGYTF.